This T cell receptor beta chain was sequenced for a study of T cells in Graves' hyperthyroidism and ophthalmopathy (dated 2019 in TCRdb). General notes on the study: Peripheral blood was collected at initial diagnosis, before any treatment. TCR V-J signatures able to tell the groups apart were searched for in a discovery cohort of about a hundred patients, of whom 43 had Graves' ophthalmopathy and around 56 had stable Graves' hyperthyroidism. Whether ophthalmopathy could be predicted prospectively was tested in an independent validation cohort made up of roughly 19 hyperthyroidism patients plus 17 patients who later progressed to ophthalmopathy. For training and testing, the 100 patients in the discovery cohort were randomly divided in a 7:3 ratio. In addition, the study compared T-cell repertoires in thyroid tissue and in blood from six Graves' hyperthyroidism patients. Once sampling was done, hyperthyroidism patients were given methimazole at a starting dose of 30 mg daily, whereas ophthalmopathy patients were given high-dose intravenous methylprednisolone. According to the paper, TCR Vbeta CDR3 sequencing was carried out on around 140 peripheral blood samples, which came from over 40 ophthalmopathy, 70 to 80 hyperthyroidism and roughly 17 progressor patients. The paper's findings and limits, for the study overall: In validation, the model predicted progression to ophthalmopathy a median of roughly six months before onset, with roughly 68% sensitivity and just under 75% specificity. Sample size was not statistically predetermined, and blinding of investigators to group allocation was not performed. Blood samples also contained most of the expanded thyroid clonotypes (frequency above 0.001), which suggests that blood repertoires may reflect thyroid immune responses. A 13 V-J signature model separated ophthalmopathy from stable hyperthyroidism, with about 90% sensitivity and 81.08% specificity in cross-validation and 80%/75% in testing.

Stable Graves' hyperthyroidism was defined as the absence of progression to ophthalmopathy over 18 months of follow-up. Hyperthyroidism patients were newly diagnosed, had a disease duration of under 2 months, and were aged 18 to 65 years. Any patient with an uncontrolled infection, another autoimmune disease, pregnancy or lactation was excluded. Diagnoses were established on the basis of clinical symptoms, serum thyroxine and TRAb, thyroid ultrasound, and orbital computed tomography. PBMCs were separated from roughly 9.6 ml of fresh peripheral blood using Ficoll-Paque density gradient centrifugation. Total RNA was extracted using Trizol reagent, and RNA quality was assessed on an Agilent 2100 Bioanalyzer. TCR beta CDR3 regions were amplified from RNA transcripts. For the first round of RT-PCR on the TCR CDR3, the HTBI primer set was used together with the Qiagen OneStep RT-PCR kit. A second multiplex PCR round built the libraries, followed by size selection and purification. Paired-end sequencing of the libraries was performed with 100 bp reads on an Illumina HiSeq2000. The published analysis was carried out like this. SOAPnuke was used to process the raw data, removing reads that contained adapters or uncalled bases, had a mean Phred below 15, or lacked an exact match to the constant primer or identifier. COPE v1.2.5 was used to merge high-quality paired reads, and clonotypes were defined as unique nucleotide sequences. MiTCR v1.1 was used to align clonotypes to the IMGT TRBV, TRBD and TRBJ reference segments. The analysis included only V-J combinations with a frequency above 0.0001, which together covered approximately 99% of the repertoires. The TCS score was defined as the ratio of F50 (clonal expansion) to E x V (chaos), calculated using BLOSUM62-based TCRdist between CDR3 peptides within each V-J. Welch's t-statistics and random forest reduced several hundred V-J features to about 12, which were used in a naive Bayes classifier (R e1071). The similarity between thyroid and blood repertoires was quantified using the Morisita-Horn index. Using fastp at Q25 and MiXCR, TCRdb reprocessed the public reads and kept productive beta chains. Every CDR3 protein is listed once, alongside the most common genes and DNA of its rows. These V and J calls rely on TCRdb rather than the paper's analysis. The sample table records roughly 710,000 distinct CDR3 sequences; about a third of these occur just once. 31% of the sample goes to the ten largest clones.

Inclusive of the bounding cysteine and phenylalanine, the CDR3 is 14 residues long. Of all the DNA, just the CDR3 is kept, 42 bases in frame from base 1. CDR1 is given as SGDLS and CDR2 as YYNGEE, both from the germline V gene. V is pared back by 4 bases and J by 3 bases, with 14 bases lying between the germline termini. To note about this clonotype: Its recognized antigen is unknown. No clone much larger than this one lies a single base away; base qualities are absent.

The sequence came from a woman in her 40s with Graves' hyperthyroidism. The V and J genes are TRBV9 and TRBJ2-7; no D segment can be confidently identified. Sequencing used blood. The DNA is TGTGCCAGCAGCCAAGAGAATCGAAGCTACGAGCAGTACTTC. Its protein is CASSQENRSYEQYF.